Below are 20 T cell receptor beta chains sequenced from a single sample in a study. Using its own MiXCR run on the 5' RACE reads, TCRdb lists one record per CDR3 protein. The repertoire consists of tens of thousands of distinct CDR3 sequences, with 27% occurring once and the leading ten covering 2.3%. Tregs were sorted as CD4+CD25+CD127-/low cells. The material sequenced was tumor-infiltrating Tregs sorted from the breast tumor. The receptors derive from a female donor with breast cancer.

By frequency in the sample, this clonotype is medium-sized. The chain has TRBV4-1 and TRBJ2-7; D is undetermined. This CDR3 has 14 amino acids. CDR1 and CDR2 from the germline V gene are MGHRA and YSYEKL. Trimming took off 1 base at V and 6 bases at J, with 13 bases between the two ends. The CDR3 region has the DNA TGCGCCAGCAGCCAAGGGTCTAGAGGTGGCGAGCAGTACTTC. Protein product: CASSQGSRGGEQYF.

This clonotype was detected a few times. The chain carries TRBV20-1 and TRBJ2-3, with D possibly being TRBD2 (5 bases). The germline V and J ends were trimmed by 0 bases and 3 bases, with 13 bases remaining between them. CDR1 and CDR2 from the germline V gene are DFQATT and SNEGSKA (reference sequence). The CDR3 runs to 15 residues. The CDR3 DNA reads TGCAGTGCTAGAGATCCGGCGGGTCGGACAGATACGCAGTATTTT. Protein product: CSARDPAGRTDTQYF.

In regard to this clonotype: This clone may be a read error of a much larger clone one base away. The missing conserved phenylalanine or tryptophan at the end of this CDR3 makes a read error likely. The chain combines TRBV6-5 with TRBJ1-3; TRBD1 matches 8 bases. Looked up from germline, CDR1 is MNHEY and CDR2 is SVGAGI. The CDR3 totals 15 residues. Trimming took 2 bases from V and 3 from J; bases not matched to a gene: 3. The chain's CDR3 is CASSYQGAIGNTIYY. The CDR3 DNA reads as TGTGCCAGCAGTTACCAGGGGGCTATTGGAAACACCATATATTAT.

This chain links TRBV30 with TRBJ1-1; D call uncertain. The V gene lost 4 bases and the J gene lost 2 bases, with 8 bases spanning the gap. This CDR3 contains 12 residues. Germline CDR1 and CDR2: GTSNPN and SVGIG (reference sequence). The CDR3 is CAWTAYNTEAFF. Written as DNA, the CDR3 is TGTGCCTGGACTGCTTATAACACTGAAGCTTTCTTT.

In this sample, this clonotype turned up a few times. This chain uses TRBV2 with TRBJ1-1; the D gene is possibly TRBD1 (6 bases). V was trimmed by 4 bases and J by 4 bases, leaving 22 bases between them. The CDR3 extends over 17 amino acids. Per germline, CDR1 SNHLY and CDR2 FYNNEI. CDR3 in DNA: TGTGCCAGCAGTGTGGGCAGGGGCCGCTTCGGGGGCACTGAAGCTTTCTTT. This gives the protein CASSVGRGRFGGTEAFF.

Details on this clonotype: Since a much larger clone is just one base distant, this may be a read error. This chain joins TRBV7-6 and TRBJ2-7, with 11 bases matching TRBD1. CDR1 is SGHVS, CDR2 FNYEAQ, per germline. The CDR3 runs 15 residues. CDR3 protein: CASSAGTGGNYEQHF. As DNA, the CDR3 is TGTGCCAGCAGCGCCGGGACAGGGGGGAACTACGAGCAGCACTTC.

This clonotype has more than one count but fewer than ten. Since a much larger clone is just one base distant, this may be a read error. The chain couples TRBV6-6 to TRBJ1-5; no firm D call. The CDR3 runs 16 residues. The V and J ends lost 4 bases and 0 bases respectively, with 13 bases between them. CDR1 is MNHNY, CDR2 SVGAGI, per germline (reference sequence). In DNA form, the CDR3 reads TGTGCCAGCAGTTGCTACCCTACGGATAGCAATCAGCCCCAGCATTTT. Its translation is CASSCYPTDSNQPQHF.

In this sample, this clonotype turned up many times. The chain uses TRBV20-1 and TRBJ1-2, with 8 nucleotides matching TRBD1. The CDR3 contains 16 residues. CDR1 and CDR2 from the germline V gene are DFQATT and SNEGSKA (reference sequence). The V gene end was trimmed by 3 bases and the J gene end by 4 bases; junction bases not matched to a gene: 13. The CDR3 DNA reads as TGCAGTGCTAGGAGATCGGGGACAGGTCGAGTCTATGGCTACACCTTC. Its translation is CSARRSGTGRVYGYTF.

Only a few counts were recorded for this clonotype. This sequence joins TRBV29-1 and TRBJ1-1; possibly TRBD1 for D (5 bases). This CDR3 comprises 13 residues. CDR1 is SQVTM, CDR2 ANQGSEA, per germline. With 7 bases removed from V and 10 bases from J, the gap between germline ends came to 22 bases. The CDR3 coding sequence is TGCAGCGCCTCCGGGGGGGGGGGATTGGTAGCTTTCTTT. Translated, it gives CSASGGGGLVAFF.

This clonotype was found many times. This chain uses TRBV7-9 with TRBJ1-1, with a tentative D call TRBD1 (5 bases). The CDR3 runs 11 residues. Germline-derived CDR1 and CDR2 are SEHNR and FQNEAQ (reference sequence). V was trimmed by 5 bases and J by 5 bases, leaving 6 bases between them. DNA of the CDR3: TGTGCCAGCAGCGGGGGAACTGAAGCTTTCTTT. Translation: CASSGGTEAFF.

This clonotype came up many times. The V and J genes are TRBV6-6 and TRBJ2-7, with a tentative D call TRBD2 (6 bases). The CDR3 spans 12 residues. The germline CDR1 and CDR2 sequences are MNHNY and SVGAGI (reference sequence). V shed 4 bases and J shed 5 bases, with 9 bases lying between them. The chain's CDR3 is CASSCGNHEQYF. The CDR3 DNA reads as TGTGCCAGCAGTTGCGGGAATCACGAGCAGTACTTC.

This clonotype has only a few counts. J is TRBJ1-1 and V is TRBV13; D perhaps matches TRBD1 (6 bases). The germline gives CDR1 PRHDT, CDR2 FYEKMQ (reference sequence). Trimming stripped 5 bases from V and 5 bases from J, with 18 bases between. The length of the CDR3 is 15 residues. In nucleotides, the CDR3 is TGTGCCAGCAGCGAAACGGGACACGGCGGAACTGAAGCTTTCTTT. It encodes CASSETGHGGTEAFF.

This clonotype is labeled as medium-sized. The chain carries TRBV20-1 and TRBJ1-1; 9 nucleotides align to TRBD1. V lost 4 bases and J lost 5; bases outside the gene matches: 5. Germline V gene data show CDR1 as DFQATT and CDR2 as SNEGSKA (reference sequence). The CDR3 has 13 residues. For the CDR3, the DNA is TGCAGTGCTATCACCGGGACAGGGACTGAAGCTTTCTTT. It is translated as CSAITGTGTEAFF.

This clonotype was seen a handful of times. The gene calls are TRBV10-1 and TRBJ2-7; 11 bases map to TRBD2. With 5 bases clipped from V and 2 bases from J, the junction kept 2 bases outside the gene matches. CDR1 and CDR2 from the germline V gene are WNHNN and SYGVQD (reference sequence). The CDR3 totals 14 residues. CDR3 residues: CASSHSGRAYEQYF. CDR3 nucleotides: TGCGCCAGCAGTCATAGCGGGAGGGCCTACGAGCAGTACTTC.

This chain joins TRBV24-1 and TRBJ2-3; D not resolved. The length of the CDR3 is 14 residues. CDR1 KGHDR and CDR2 SFDVKD come from the germline V gene. Trimming took 7 bases from V and 3 from J, leaving 13 bases between them. This CDR3 is CATSSHSETDTQYF. The DNA for the CDR3 is TGTGCCACCAGCTCGCATTCGGAGACAGATACGCAGTATTTT.

The J gene is TRBJ2-2, the V gene TRBV2; D remains ambiguous. The CDR3 is 15 residues long. Germline V CDR1 and CDR2: SNHLY, FYNNEI. With 0 bases removed from V and 6 bases from J, the gap between germline ends came to 11 bases. The CDR3 loop is CASSEAQQAAGELFF. For the CDR3, the DNA is TGTGCCAGCAGTGAAGCGCAGCAGGCGGCCGGGGAGCTGTTTTTT.

J is TRBJ2-1 and V is TRBV7-3; TRBD2 agrees at 9 bases. Looked up from germline, CDR1 is SGHTA and CDR2 is FQGTGA. V lost 2 bases to trimming and J lost 6 bases; unmatched junction nucleotides: 8. CDR3 length: 16 residues. CDR3 in DNA: TGTGCCAGCAGCTTATCCCTAGCGGGATCCCGCAATGAGCAGTTCTTC. Its translation is CASSLSLAGSRNEQFF.

This clonotype was seen many times. CDR3 nucleotide sequence: TGTGCCAGCCGCCGATGGCAGGGGGCCTCTGGGGCCAACGTCCTGACTTTC. This translates into CASRRWQGASGANVLTF. The chain uses TRBV7-8 and TRBJ2-6, with TRBD1 identical over 8 bases. Germline loops: CDR1 SGHVS, CDR2 FQNEAQ. Germline trimming cut 8 bases from V and 0 bases from J; bases unmatched to any gene: 9. The CDR3 totals 17 residues.

This clonotype was observed at least ten times. The chain uses TRBV2 and TRBJ2-6; 7 bases agree with TRBD2. CDR1 and CDR2 from the germline V gene are SNHLY and FYNNEI. Trimming at V came to 5 bases and at J to 1 base, leaving 5 bases not matched to a gene. The CDR3 totals 16 residues. The CDR3 sequence: CASSSGVGSGANVLTF. The CDR3 coding sequence is TGTGCCAGCAGTAGCGGGGTGGGTTCTGGGGCCAACGTCCTGACTTTC. The full variable domain, rest sourced from reference TRBV2 and TRBJ2-6, is EPEVTQTPSHQVTQMGQEVILRCVPISNHLYFYWYRQILGQKVEFLVSFYNNEISEKSEIFDDQFSVERPDGSNFTLKIRSTKLEDSAMYFCASSSGVGSGANVLTFGAGSRLTVL.

J is TRBJ2-7 and V is TRBV6-5; D might be TRBD2 (6 bases). The CDR3 loop spans 18 amino acids. V lost 0 bases and J lost 2, with 20 bases in between. CDR1 MNHEY and CDR2 SVGAGI come from the germline V gene. The CDR3 DNA is TGTGCCAGCAGTTACTCGATCGCCGATGAGGGAGGCACCTACGAGCAGTACTTC. It yields the protein CASSYSIADEGGTYEQYF.